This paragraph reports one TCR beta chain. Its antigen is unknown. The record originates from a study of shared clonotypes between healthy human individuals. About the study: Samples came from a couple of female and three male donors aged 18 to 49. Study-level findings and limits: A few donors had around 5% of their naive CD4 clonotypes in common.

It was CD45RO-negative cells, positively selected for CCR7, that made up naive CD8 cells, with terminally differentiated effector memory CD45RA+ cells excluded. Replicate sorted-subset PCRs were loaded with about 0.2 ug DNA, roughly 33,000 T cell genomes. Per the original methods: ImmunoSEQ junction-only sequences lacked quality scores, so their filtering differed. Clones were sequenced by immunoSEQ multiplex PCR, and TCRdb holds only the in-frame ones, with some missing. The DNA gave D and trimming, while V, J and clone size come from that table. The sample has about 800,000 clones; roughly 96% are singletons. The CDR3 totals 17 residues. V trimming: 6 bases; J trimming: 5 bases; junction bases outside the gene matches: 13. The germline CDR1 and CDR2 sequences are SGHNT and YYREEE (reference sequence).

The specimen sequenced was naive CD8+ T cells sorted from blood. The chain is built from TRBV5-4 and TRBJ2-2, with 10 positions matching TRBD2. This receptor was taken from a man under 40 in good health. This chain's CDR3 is CASTRTPSGSLTGELFF. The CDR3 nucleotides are TGTGCCAGCACCCGGACCCCTAGCGGGAGCTTGACCGGGGAGCTGTTTTTT.